The TCR beta chain described here comes from a study of blood T cells in healthy people across ages. This clonotype has at least ten counts. The CDR3 runs 15 residues. In germline, CDR1 is LNHNV, CDR2 YYDKDF (reference sequence). V lost 0 bases and J 5 bases, leaving 13 bases between the germline ends. Through a sample-barcoded 5' primer and a J-beta primer mix, a second PCR was run for roughly 6 to 11 cycles. A 12-random-nucleotide template-switch adaptor tagged each cDNA molecule. TCRdb re-analysed the 5' RACE reads in MiXCR, keeping a single row per CDR3 protein. The table records 800,000 to 1,300,000 distinct CDR3 sequences, 20% to 25% of them present only once. The same specimen was also included in a second study, on T cells of mothers and their children.

The chain couples TRBV15 to TRBJ2-5; possibly TRBD2 for D (6 bases). The sample comprised blood. This TCR was sampled from a girl aged 2 to 10 in good health. The CDR3 DNA is TGTGCCACCAGCAGAGAGTCCCCAGGGAGGGAGACCCAGTACTTC. It is translated as CATSRESPGRETQYF.